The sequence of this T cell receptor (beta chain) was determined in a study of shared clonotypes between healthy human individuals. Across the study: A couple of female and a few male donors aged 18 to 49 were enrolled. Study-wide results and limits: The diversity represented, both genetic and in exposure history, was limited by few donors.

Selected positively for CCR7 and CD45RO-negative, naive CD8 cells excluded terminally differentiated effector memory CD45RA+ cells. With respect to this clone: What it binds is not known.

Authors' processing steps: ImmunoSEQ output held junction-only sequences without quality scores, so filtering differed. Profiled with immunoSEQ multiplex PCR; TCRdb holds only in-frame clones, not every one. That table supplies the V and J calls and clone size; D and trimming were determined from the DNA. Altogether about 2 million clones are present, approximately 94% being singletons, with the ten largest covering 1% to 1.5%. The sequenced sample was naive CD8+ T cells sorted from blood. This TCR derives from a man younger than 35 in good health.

CDR3 sequence: CASRTGTAGYNEQFF. The CDR3 DNA sequence: TGTGCCAGCCGGACCGGGACAGCGGGGTATAATGAGCAGTTCTTC. V gene TRBV18 combines with J gene TRBJ2-1; D might be TRBD1 or TRBD2, each matching 7 bases. This CDR3 comprises 15 residues. Trimming stripped 8 bases from V and 7 bases from J, with 21 bases between. Germline V gene data show CDR1 as KGHSH and CDR2 as LQKENI.